This T cell receptor beta chain stems from a study of radiation and T cells in renal cell carcinoma. Findings and limits, study-wide: Without pretreatment biopsies, baseline tumor clonotype presence was undetermined. Top 100 clonotypes averaged around 54% in irradiated versus about 43% in nephrectomy-only tumors. Top tumor clonotypes rose in blood 2 weeks post-radiation, then contracted.

Method: immunoSEQ multiplex PCR; TCRdb's copy keeps in-frame clones and lacks some. The sample has approximately 20,000 clones; less than 70% are singletons. This CDR3 is 14 amino acids long. From germline, CDR1 is SGHRS and CDR2 YFSETQ. V was clipped by 2 bases and J by 2 bases, with 10 bases between them. Documented treatment: 15 Gy SBRT to primary tumor, nephrectomy 4 weeks later. Nephrectomy followed 15 Gy stereotactic body radiation by 4 weeks. Worth noting for this clone: Its specificity is not known.

Source: tumor tissue, taken from a patient whose treatment included radiotherapy and nephrectomy. The genes are TRBV5-1 and TRBJ1-1; a possible D gene is TRBD1 (6 bases). The source of this sequence is a woman in her seventies with renal cell carcinoma. CDR3 region: CASSFKGDNTEAFF. DNA of the CDR3: TGCGCCAGCAGCTTCAAGGGGGACAACACTGAAGCTTTCTTT.